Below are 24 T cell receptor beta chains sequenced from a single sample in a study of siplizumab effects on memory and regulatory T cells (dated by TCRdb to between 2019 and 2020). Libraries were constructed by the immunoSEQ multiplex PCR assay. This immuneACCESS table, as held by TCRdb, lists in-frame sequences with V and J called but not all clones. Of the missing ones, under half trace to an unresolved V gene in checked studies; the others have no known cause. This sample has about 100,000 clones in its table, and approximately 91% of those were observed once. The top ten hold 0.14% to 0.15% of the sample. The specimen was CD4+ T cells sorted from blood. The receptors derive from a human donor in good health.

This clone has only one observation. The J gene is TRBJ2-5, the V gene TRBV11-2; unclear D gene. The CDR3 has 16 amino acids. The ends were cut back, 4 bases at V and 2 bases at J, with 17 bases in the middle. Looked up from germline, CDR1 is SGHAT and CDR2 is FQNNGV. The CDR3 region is CASSSFRAARQETQYF. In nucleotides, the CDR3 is TGTGCCAGCAGCTCCTTTAGGGCCGCGCGGCAAGAGACCCAGTACTTC.

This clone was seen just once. CDR3 protein: CASSYAGGYGYTF. The CDR3 nucleotides are TGTGCCAGCAGTTATGCTGGCGGGTATGGCTACACCTTC. The chain couples TRBV6-5 to TRBJ1-2; D is unclear. The V end was cut by 3 bases, the J end by 5 bases, with 10 bases between. The CDR3 spans 13 residues. Germline CDR1 reads MNHEY; CDR2 reads SVGAGI.

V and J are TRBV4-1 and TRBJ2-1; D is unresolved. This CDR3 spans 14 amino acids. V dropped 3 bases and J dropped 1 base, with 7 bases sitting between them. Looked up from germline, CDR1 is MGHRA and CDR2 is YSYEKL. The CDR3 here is CASSQEWSYNEQFF. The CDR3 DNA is TGCGCCAGCAGCCAGGAATGGTCCTACAATGAGCAGTTCTTC.

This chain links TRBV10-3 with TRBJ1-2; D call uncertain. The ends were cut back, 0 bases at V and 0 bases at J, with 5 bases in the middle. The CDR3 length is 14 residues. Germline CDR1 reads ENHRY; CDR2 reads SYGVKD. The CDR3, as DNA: TGTGCCATCAGTGAGTCGAGAGCTAACTATGGCTACACCTTC. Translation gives CAISESRANYGYTF.

The CDR3 nucleotides are TGTGCCAGTAGTGGACAGGCCGGCGAGCAGTTCTTC. This gives the protein CASSGQAGEQFF. This chain uses TRBV19 with TRBJ2-1; 7 bases are shared with TRBD1. The CDR3 covers 12 residues. J was trimmed by 10 bases and V by 5 bases; bases with no gene match: 5. Germline lookup yields CDR1 LNHDA and CDR2 SQIVND (reference sequence).

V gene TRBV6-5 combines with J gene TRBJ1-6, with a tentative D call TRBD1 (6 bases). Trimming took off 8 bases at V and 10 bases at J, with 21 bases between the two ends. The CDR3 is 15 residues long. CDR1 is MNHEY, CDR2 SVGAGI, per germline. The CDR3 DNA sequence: TGTGCCAGCTATCGATGGGGGGCTCGAGAATCACCCCTCCACTTT. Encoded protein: CASYRWGARESPLHF.

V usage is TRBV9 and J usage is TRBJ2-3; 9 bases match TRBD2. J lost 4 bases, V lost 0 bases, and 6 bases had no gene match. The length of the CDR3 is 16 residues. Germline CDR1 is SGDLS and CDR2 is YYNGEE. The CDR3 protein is CASSVEAGGPADTQYF. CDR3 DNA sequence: TGTGCCAGCAGCGTAGAGGCGGGGGGGCCGGCAGATACGCAGTATTTT.

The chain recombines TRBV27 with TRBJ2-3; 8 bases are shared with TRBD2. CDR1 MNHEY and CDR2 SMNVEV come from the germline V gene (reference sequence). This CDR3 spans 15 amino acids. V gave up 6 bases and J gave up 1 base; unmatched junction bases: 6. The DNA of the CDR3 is TGTGCCAGCAGGGCGGGGGGCAGAGGCACAGATACGCAGTATTTT. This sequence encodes CASRAGGRGTDTQYF.

In DNA, the CDR3 is TGTGCCCATGGAAGGGCAGGTTGGGGTAACTATGGCTACACCTTC. Translation gives CAHGRAGWGNYGYTF. This chain uses TRBV30 with TRBJ1-2, with no clear D. Deletions cut 8 bases from V and 1 base from J, with 20 bases between. This CDR3 spans 15 amino acids. The germline V gene encodes CDR1 GTSNPN and CDR2 SVGIG (reference sequence).

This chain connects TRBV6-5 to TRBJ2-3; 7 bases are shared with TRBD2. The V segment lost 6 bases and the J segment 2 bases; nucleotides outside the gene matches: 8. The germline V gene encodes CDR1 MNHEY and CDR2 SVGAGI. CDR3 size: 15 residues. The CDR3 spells CASRAAGSDTDTQYF. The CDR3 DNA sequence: TGTGCCAGCAGAGCAGCGGGGTCGGACACAGATACGCAGTATTTT.

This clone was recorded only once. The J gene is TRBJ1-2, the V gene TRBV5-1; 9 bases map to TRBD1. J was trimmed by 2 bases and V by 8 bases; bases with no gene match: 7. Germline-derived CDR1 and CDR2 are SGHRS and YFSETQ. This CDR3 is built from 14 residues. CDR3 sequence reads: CASSAGTGNYGYTF. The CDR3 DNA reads TGCGCCAGTAGTGCCGGGACAGGGAACTATGGCTACACCTTC.

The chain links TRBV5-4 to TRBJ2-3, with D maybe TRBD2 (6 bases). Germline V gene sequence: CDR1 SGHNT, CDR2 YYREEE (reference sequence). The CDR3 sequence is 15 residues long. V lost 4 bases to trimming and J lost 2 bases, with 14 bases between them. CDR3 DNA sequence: TGTGCCAGCAGCCCCCGACTAGGCAACACAGATACGCAGTATTTT. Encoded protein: CASSPRLGNTDTQYF.

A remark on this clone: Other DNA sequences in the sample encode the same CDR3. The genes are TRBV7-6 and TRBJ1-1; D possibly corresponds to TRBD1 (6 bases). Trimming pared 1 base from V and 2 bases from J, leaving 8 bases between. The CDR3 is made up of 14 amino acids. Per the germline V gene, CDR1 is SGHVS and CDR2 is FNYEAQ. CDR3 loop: CASSLVGGNTEAFF. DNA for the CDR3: TGTGCCAGCAGCTTAGTAGGGGGAAACACTGAAGCTTTCTTT.

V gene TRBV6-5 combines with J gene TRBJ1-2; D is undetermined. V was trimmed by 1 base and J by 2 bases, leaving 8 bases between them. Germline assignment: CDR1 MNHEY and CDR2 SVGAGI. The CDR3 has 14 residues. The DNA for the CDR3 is TGTGCCAGCAGTTACTTGCGCAAGAACTATGGCTACACCTTC. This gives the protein CASSYLRKNYGYTF.

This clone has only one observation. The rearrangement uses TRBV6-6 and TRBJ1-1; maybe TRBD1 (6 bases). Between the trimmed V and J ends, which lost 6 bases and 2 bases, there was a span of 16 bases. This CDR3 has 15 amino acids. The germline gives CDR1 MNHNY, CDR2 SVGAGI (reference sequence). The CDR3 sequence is CASSPRGRGNTEAFF. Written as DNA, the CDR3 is TGTGCCAGCAGCCCAAGGGGCAGGGGAAACACTGAAGCTTTCTTT.

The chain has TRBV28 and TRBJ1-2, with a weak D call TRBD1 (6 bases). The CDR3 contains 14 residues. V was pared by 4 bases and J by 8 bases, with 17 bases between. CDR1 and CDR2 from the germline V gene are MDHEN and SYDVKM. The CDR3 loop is CASSSTGHWLGYTF. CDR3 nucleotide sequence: TGTGCCAGCAGTTCCACGGGACACTGGTTAGGCTACACCTTC.

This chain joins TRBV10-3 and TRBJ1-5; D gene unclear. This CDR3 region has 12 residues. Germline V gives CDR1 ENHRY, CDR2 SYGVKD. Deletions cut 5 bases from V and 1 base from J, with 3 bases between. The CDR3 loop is CAISKSNQPQHF. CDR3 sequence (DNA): TGTGCCATCAGTAAAAGCAATCAGCCCCAGCATTTT.

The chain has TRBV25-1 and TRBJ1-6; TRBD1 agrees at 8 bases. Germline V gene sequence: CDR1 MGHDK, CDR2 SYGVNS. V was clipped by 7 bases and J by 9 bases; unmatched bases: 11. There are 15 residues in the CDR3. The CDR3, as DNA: TGTGCCAGCACCGAAGCCGGACAGGGAGGTTCACCCCTCCACTTT. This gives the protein CASTEAGQGGSPLHF.

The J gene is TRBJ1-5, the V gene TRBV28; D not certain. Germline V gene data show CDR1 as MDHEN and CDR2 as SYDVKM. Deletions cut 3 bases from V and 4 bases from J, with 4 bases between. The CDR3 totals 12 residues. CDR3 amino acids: CASSLGNQPQHF. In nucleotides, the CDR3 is TGTGCCAGCAGTTTGGGGAATCAGCCCCAGCATTTT.

CDR3 DNA: TGTGCCTGGAGTGACCGGTCATACGAGCAGTACTTC. Translated: CAWSDRSYEQYF. The chain uses TRBV30 and TRBJ2-7; D is uncertain. Trimming shortened V by 1 base and J by 4 bases, and 8 bases separated the two germline ends. Germline V gene lookup returns CDR1 GTSNPN and CDR2 SVGIG (reference sequence). The CDR3 loop spans 12 amino acids. Looking up the rest from reference TRBV30 and TRBJ2-7 gives the full variable domain: SQTIHQWPATLVQPVGSPLSLECTVEGTSNPNLYWYRQAAGRGLQLLFYSVGIGQISSEVPQNLSASRPQDRQFILSSKKLLLSDSGFYLCAWSDRSYEQYFGPGTRLTVT.

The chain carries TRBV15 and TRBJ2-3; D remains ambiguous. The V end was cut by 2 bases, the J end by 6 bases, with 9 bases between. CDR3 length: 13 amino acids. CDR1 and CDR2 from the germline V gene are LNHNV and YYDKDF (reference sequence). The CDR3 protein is CATSRRNGDTQYF. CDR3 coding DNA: TGTGCCACCAGCAGAAGAAACGGGGATACGCAGTATTTT.

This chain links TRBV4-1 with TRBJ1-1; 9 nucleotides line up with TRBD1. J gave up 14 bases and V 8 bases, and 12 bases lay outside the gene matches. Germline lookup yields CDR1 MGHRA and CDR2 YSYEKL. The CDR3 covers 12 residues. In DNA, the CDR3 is TGCGCCAGCTCTGGGGGTCGACAGGGGGGATTCTTT. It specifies CASSGGRQGGFF.

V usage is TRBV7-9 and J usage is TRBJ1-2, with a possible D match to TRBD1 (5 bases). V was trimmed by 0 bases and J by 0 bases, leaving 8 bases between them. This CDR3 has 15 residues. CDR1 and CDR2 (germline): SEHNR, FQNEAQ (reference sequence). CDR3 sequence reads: CASSLADRANYGYTF. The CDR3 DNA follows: TGTGCCAGCAGCTTAGCCGACAGAGCTAACTATGGCTACACCTTC.

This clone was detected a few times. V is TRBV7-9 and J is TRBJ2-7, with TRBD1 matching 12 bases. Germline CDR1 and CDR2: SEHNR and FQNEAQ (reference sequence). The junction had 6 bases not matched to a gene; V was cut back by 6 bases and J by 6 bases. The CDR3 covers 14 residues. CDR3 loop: CASRRGQGAIEQYF. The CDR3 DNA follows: TGTGCCAGCAGGCGGGGACAGGGGGCGATCGAGCAGTACTTC.